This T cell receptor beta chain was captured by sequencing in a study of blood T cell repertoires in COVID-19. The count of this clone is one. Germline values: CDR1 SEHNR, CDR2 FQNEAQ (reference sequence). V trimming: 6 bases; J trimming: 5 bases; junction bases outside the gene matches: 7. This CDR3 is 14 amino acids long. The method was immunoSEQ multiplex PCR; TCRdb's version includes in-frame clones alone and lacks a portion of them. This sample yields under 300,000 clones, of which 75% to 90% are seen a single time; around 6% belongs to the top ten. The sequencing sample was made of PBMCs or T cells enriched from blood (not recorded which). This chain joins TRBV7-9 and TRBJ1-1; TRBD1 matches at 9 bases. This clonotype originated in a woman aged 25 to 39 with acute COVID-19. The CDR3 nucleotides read TGTGCCAGCAGATCGGACAGGGGTTGGACTGAAGCTTTCTTT. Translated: CASRSDRGWTEAFF.